The 3 T cell receptor beta chains listed next were all sequenced from one sample in a study of preoperative IRX-2 immunotherapy in early breast cancer. TCRdb keeps only in-frame clones here, not all; method: immunoSEQ multiplex PCR. The data contain 15,000 to 25,000 clones, 85% of them singletons. Documented treatment: preoperative locoregional IRX-2 cytokine immunotherapy. Sample: lymph node tissue, taken after IRX-2 immunotherapy. The receptor set was obtained from a human donor with breast cancer.

V and J are TRBV19 and TRBJ1-5; D gene unclear. From germline, CDR1 is LNHDA and CDR2 SQIVND (reference sequence). The CDR3 length is 14 residues. V was clipped by 3 bases and J by 2 bases, with 8 bases between them. In DNA form, the CDR3 reads TGTGCCAGTAGTATTTCAGGTGGCAATCAGCCCCAGCATTTT. Amino acids: CASSISGGNQPQHF.

The chain recombines TRBV10-2 with TRBJ2-3, with TRBD1 matching 8 bases. V dropped 4 bases and J dropped 8; count of bases not matched to a gene: 5. CDR1 is WSHSY, CDR2 SAAADI, per germline. CDR3 size: 13 residues. The CDR3 DNA is TGCGCCAGCAGTGGGCCTCAGGGGGCTACGCAGTATTTT. Translation gives CASSGPQGATQYF.

The chain couples TRBV6-8 to TRBJ1-1; possibly TRBD1 for D (6 bases). V dropped 5 bases and J dropped 1 base, with 14 bases sitting between them. Germline V gene sequence: CDR1 MNHGY, CDR2 SAAAGT. This CDR3 comprises 15 residues. CDR3 sequence: CASSHQPTGNTEAFF. CDR3 nucleotide sequence: TGTGCCAGCAGTCACCAACCGACAGGGAACACTGAAGCTTTCTTT.